The sequence of this T cell receptor beta chain was determined in a study of blood T cell repertoires in COVID-19. Across the study: T cells, B-cell-depleted T cells, or PBMCs supplied cDNA or gDNA.

Under the authors' procedure: Reference gene primer amplification yielded estimated nucleated cell counts. The data were produced by immunoSEQ multiplex PCR, yet TCRdb's version contains in-frame clones alone and is incomplete. V and J calls and clone size follow that table, whereas D and trimming were derived from the DNA. The sample includes approximately 160,000 clones, approximately 83% of them seen just once. With 3 bases removed from V and 2 bases from J, the gap between germline ends came to 7 bases. Germline-derived CDR1 and CDR2 are LNHNV and YYDKDF (reference sequence). The CDR3 loop spans 14 amino acids. This clone occurred once.

The sequence was obtained from a man in his 70s who had recovered from COVID-19. V is TRBV15 and J is TRBJ2-2; a possible D gene is TRBD1 (5 bases). Source material: peripheral blood. The CDR3 nucleotides are TGTGCCACCAGCAGGGACATCAACACCGGGGAGCTGTTTTTT. Translation gives CATSRDINTGELFF.